A single sample gave rise to the 10 T cell receptor beta chains below, sequenced in a study of CD8+CD57+ T cells in acquired aplastic anemia. Genomic DNA templated the TCR beta VDJ and CDR3 profiling. TCRdb analysed the reads with MiXCR anew, one entry per CDR3 protein. The sample contains approximately 130,000 distinct CDR3 sequences, about 40% of which appear only once. In patients chosen for sequencing, flow cytometry had shown CD8+CD57+ cell expansion. Input material: sorted CD4+, CD8+, or CD8+CD57+ T cells (not recorded which) from PBMCs. The receptors shown here come from a human donor with aplastic anemia.

At least ten counts were recorded for this clonotype. The rearrangement joins TRBV7-9 to TRBJ1-1; D is ambiguous. In germline, CDR1 is SEHNR, CDR2 FQNEAQ (reference sequence). The V end was cut by 8 bases, the J end by 4 bases, with 8 bases between. CDR3 length equals 11 residues. In nucleotides, the CDR3 is TGTGCCAGCGGGTTTTCCACTGAAGCTTTCTTT. Translated: CASGFSTEAFF. The variable domain in full, with the rest retrieved from reference TRBV7-9 and TRBJ1-1, is DTGVSQNPRHKITKRGQNVTFRCDPISEHNRLYWYRQTLGQGPEFLTYFQNEAQLEKSRLLSDRFSAERPKGSFSTLEIQRTEQGDSAMYLCASGFSTEAFFGQGTRLTVV.

At least ten counts were recorded for this clonotype. The J gene is TRBJ2-5, the V gene TRBV24-1; 11 bases fit TRBD2. This CDR3 region has 13 residues. Germline V gene sequence: CDR1 KGHDR, CDR2 SFDVKD. The V segment lost 10 bases and the J segment 5 bases; nucleotides outside the gene matches: 5. CDR3 DNA sequence: TGTGCCACTAGCGGGGGGGCCAGGGAGACCCAGTACTTC. Residues: CATSGGARETQYF.

The chain has TRBV9 and TRBJ2-2, with 8 positions matching TRBD1. Germline CDR1 reads SGDLS; CDR2 reads YYNGEE. V trimming: 7 bases; J trimming: 4 bases; junction bases outside the gene matches: 12. This CDR3 has 16 residues. The CDR3 DNA sequence: TGTGCCAGCTCACCAGCCGGGACAGGAACCACCGGGGAGCTGTTTTTT. Amino acid sequence: CASSPAGTGTTGELFF.

The sample holds many counts of this clonotype. V usage is TRBV7-2 and J usage is TRBJ2-1; 7 bases are shared with TRBD2. V trimming: 3 bases; J trimming: 2 bases; junction bases outside the gene matches: 4. Germline CDR1 SGHTA, CDR2 FQGNSA. CDR3 size: 15 residues. DNA of the CDR3: TGTGCCAGCAGCTTCGTGGCGGGGGCCTACAATGAGCAGTTCTTC. Amino acids: CASSFVAGAYNEQFF.

This clonotype was detected once. The chain uses TRBV20-1 and TRBJ2-3; 8 positions match TRBD1. The CDR3 has 14 amino acids. Germline-derived CDR1 and CDR2 are DFQATT and SNEGSKA (reference sequence). The ends lost 6 bases at V and 4 bases at J; junction bases unmatched: 9. CDR3 sequence (DNA): TGCAGTGCCGTCGGACAGGGAACCGCAGATACGCAGTATTTT. This encodes CSAVGQGTADTQYF.

This clonotype was seen many times. J is TRBJ1-3 and V is TRBV27; D gene unclear. From germline, CDR1 is MNHEY and CDR2 SMNVEV (reference sequence). Trimming shortened V by 4 bases and J by 0 bases, and 13 bases separated the two germline ends. The CDR3 spans 16 residues. The CDR3 coding sequence is TGTGCCAGCAGTTCCCCCGATCCGCACTCTGGAAACACCATATATTTT. Residues: CASSSPDPHSGNTIYF.

Concerning this clonotype: One junction end disagrees with the germline gene, perhaps due to a read error. This chain uses TRBV10-3 with TRBJ2-5; TRBD1 might be the D (6 bases). The germline V gene encodes CDR1 ENHRY and CDR2 SYGVKD. The CDR3 sequence is 14 residues long. CDR3 nucleotides: TGTGCCACCAGTGATCCGGGACAAGAAGAGACCCAGTACTTC. The encoded protein is CATSDPGQEETQYF.

With respect to this clonotype: This clone may be a read error of a much larger clone one base away. The V gene is TRBV7-9, the J gene TRBJ1-3; D may be TRBD1 (6 bases). The germline gives CDR1 SEHNR, CDR2 FQNEAQ (reference sequence). The CDR3 extends over 15 amino acids. With 5 bases removed from V and 4 bases from J, the gap between germline ends came to 15 bases. The CDR3 region is CASSLGGYTGNTIYF. CDR3 coding DNA: TGTGCCAGCAGCCTCGGGGGCTACACCGGAAACACCATATATTTT.

Here the CDR3 DNA reads TGCGCCAGCAGTGGATCGGGGGGGAGTAGGAATGAGCAGTTCTTC. It codes for CASSGSGGSRNEQFF. The chain links TRBV10-1 to TRBJ2-1, with 8 bases fitting TRBD2. V was clipped by 4 bases and J by 7 bases; unmatched bases: 9. This CDR3 region has 15 residues. The germline V gene has CDR1 WNHNN and CDR2 SYGVQD (reference sequence).

The chain uses TRBV10-1 and TRBJ1-1; maybe TRBD1 (5 bases). V was clipped by 6 bases and J by 0 bases, with 17 bases between them. The V gene's germline CDR1 is WNHNN and CDR2 SYGVQD (reference sequence). The CDR3 is 16 amino acids. CDR3 amino acids: CASSDVPGRMNTEAFF. DNA for the CDR3: TGCGCCAGCAGCGACGTCCCGGGACGGATGAACACTGAAGCTTTCTTT.